This is a list of T cell receptor beta chains from one sample in a study of OX40 agonist ivuxolimab in advanced cancers. TCRdb keeps only in-frame clones here, not all; method: immunoSEQ multiplex PCR. The data contain about 43,000 clones, 90% to 95% of them singletons. The source was CD4+ or CD8+ T cells sorted from blood, collected in a trial of the OX40 agonist ivuxolimab. The origin of the receptors is an adult with an advanced solid tumor such as melanoma, head and neck, liver or kidney cancer. The CDR3 runs from the conserved cysteine through the conserved F or W. Fields, in order: CDR3 DNA, CDR3 protein, clone size, V gene, D gene, J gene. D genes are given only for firm matches. Clone size is given for some rows only: seen once, a few or many times, or a class if the clone is expanded.

CDR3nt: TGCGCCAGCAGCCAAGATTGGAGGGCCCAGCGGGAGGGCCCAGACAATGAGCAGTTCTTC
CDR3aa: CASSQDWRAQREGPDNEQFF
abundance: NA
v_gene: TRBV4-3
d_gene: TRBD2
j_gene: TRBJ2-1

CDR3nt: TGTGCCACCAGCACTGGGGTAGGGAACACTGAAGCTTTCTTT
CDR3aa: CATSTGVGNTEAFF
abundance: NA
v_gene: TRBV15
d_gene: NA
j_gene: TRBJ1-1

CDR3nt: TGTGCCAGCAGTTTATCGTCTCAGGGGACTGTCGAGCAGTACTTC
CDR3aa: CASSLSSQGTVEQYF
abundance: NA
v_gene: TRBV27
d_gene: NA
j_gene: TRBJ2-7

CDR3nt: TGTGCCAGCAGCCTCTCCGGGACAGGGTACAATGAGCAGTTCTTC
CDR3aa: CASSLSGTGYNEQFF
abundance: NA
v_gene: TRBV6-5
d_gene: TRBD1
j_gene: TRBJ2-1

CDR3nt: TGTGCCAGCAGCTTCGGGACAGGGGGCTACGAGCAGTACTTC
CDR3aa: CASSFGTGGYEQYF
abundance: NA
v_gene: TRBV5-4
d_gene: TRBD1
j_gene: TRBJ2-7

CDR3nt: TGTGCCAGTCAACCGGGACAGATTTACAATGAGCAGTTCTTC
CDR3aa: CASQPGQIYNEQFF
abundance: once
v_gene: TRBV6-5
d_gene: TRBD1
j_gene: TRBJ2-1

CDR3nt: TGTGCCAGCAGTTGGGTGGTTTCTCTTACTGGGGCCAACGTCCTGACTTTC
CDR3aa: CASSWVVSLTGANVLTF
abundance: NA
v_gene: TRBV5-6
d_gene: NA
j_gene: TRBJ2-6

CDR3nt: TGTGCCAGCAGTGAAGGGACGGCGTGGCTTTCCGGGGAGCTGTTTTTT
CDR3aa: CASSEGTAWLSGELFF
abundance: NA
v_gene: TRBV6-1
d_gene: NA
j_gene: TRBJ2-2

CDR3nt: TGTGCCAGCAGTGAAAAGGTGGGAGGGCCCCACGAGCAGTACTTC
CDR3aa: CASSEKVGGPHEQYF
abundance: NA
v_gene: TRBV2
d_gene: TRBD2
j_gene: TRBJ2-7

CDR3nt: TGTGCCAGCAGCTTTGGCAGGGGGGCCAATTATGGCTACACCTTC
CDR3aa: CASSFGRGANYGYTF
abundance: NA
v_gene: TRBV7-9
d_gene: TRBD1
j_gene: TRBJ1-2

CDR3nt: TGTGCCAGCAGCCTCGGACTAGCGGATCCCTATGAGCAGTTCTTC
CDR3aa: CASSLGLADPYEQFF
abundance: NA
v_gene: TRBV6-5
d_gene: TRBD2
j_gene: TRBJ2-1

CDR3nt: TGTGCCAGCAGCTTCCCCCGGGAGGCCTCCCCCTACAATGAGCAGTTCTTC
CDR3aa: CASSFPREASPYNEQFF
abundance: NA
v_gene: TRBV11-2
d_gene: TRBD2
j_gene: TRBJ2-1